Each of the 20 T cell receptor beta chains below was sequenced from the same sample in a study of cytomegalovirus exposure and HLA in healthy donors. A multiplex PCR was run with 60 Vbeta primers and 13 Jbeta primers. Profiling relied on immunoSEQ multiplex PCR, and the TCRdb table lists in-frame clones only, not all of them. Of about 130,000 clones in the sample, 76% were seen once. Sequenced input: PBMCs. The receptors were gathered from a man aged 50-59 years in good health and CMV-seronegative.

This sequence joins TRBV5-4 and TRBJ2-2, with TRBD1 matching 7 bases. The CDR3 loop spans 16 amino acids. Germline assignment: CDR1 SGHNT and CDR2 YYREEE (reference sequence). The J segment lost 5 bases and the V segment lost 0 bases, leaving 7 bases of the junction unmatched. In DNA, the CDR3 is TGTGCCAGCAGCTTGGCCAACAGGGGTATGACCGGGGAGCTGTTTTTT. Its protein product is CASSLANRGMTGELFF.

This chain uses TRBV30 with TRBJ2-1; D might be TRBD1 (6 bases). V lost 5 bases, J lost 3 bases, and 11 bases lay in between. The CDR3 is made up of 13 amino acids. CDR1 is GTSNPN and CDR2 is SVGIG in the germline V gene (reference sequence). In nucleotides, the CDR3 is TGTGCCTGGTACAGGGAATTCTACAATGAGCAGTTCTTC. This gives the protein CAWYREFYNEQFF.

Comments on this clone: One end of the junction does not line up with germline, which may come from a read error. This chain links TRBV30 with TRBJ1-1; weak D call: TRBD1 (6 bases). Germline CDR1 and CDR2: GTSNPN and SVGIG (reference sequence). The CDR3 has 14 residues. The CDR3, as DNA: TGTGCCTGGAGTGTAGGGACAACCAACACTGAAGCTTCCTTT. Amino acid sequence: CAWSVGTTNTEASF.

Here the CDR3 reads CASSLVVGGYGYTF. For the CDR3, the DNA is TGTGCCAGCAGCTTGGTTGTTGGCGGCTATGGCTACACCTTC. The V gene is TRBV5-5, the J gene TRBJ1-2, with D hard to call. V lost 0 bases and J 4 bases, leaving 10 bases between the germline ends. The germline CDR1 and CDR2 sequences are SGHKS and YYEKEE (reference sequence). CDR3 length: 14 amino acids.

The V call is TRBV5-1, the J call TRBJ1-3; D remains ambiguous. The CDR3 is 14 amino acids. Germline CDR1 SGHRS, CDR2 YFSETQ. Between the trimmed V and J ends, which lost 0 bases and 2 bases, there was a span of 6 bases. The CDR3 loop reads CASSLGAPGNTIYF. The CDR3 DNA follows: TGCGCCAGCAGCTTGGGGGCCCCTGGAAACACCATATATTTT.

V gene TRBV5-1 combines with J gene TRBJ1-2; D is possibly TRBD1 (5 bases). The ends were cut back, 2 bases at V and 6 bases at J, with 11 bases in the middle. There are 13 residues in the CDR3. Per the germline V gene, CDR1 is SGHRS and CDR2 is YFSETQ. The CDR3 DNA reads as TGCGCCAGCAGCTTCTGGGGCACAGATGGCTACACCTTC. This sequence encodes CASSFWGTDGYTF.

J is TRBJ1-6 and V is TRBV6-5; D is unclear. The V and J ends lost 6 bases and 7 bases respectively, with 13 bases between them. Germline-derived CDR1 and CDR2 are MNHEY and SVGAGI. The CDR3 runs 14 residues. CDR3 DNA sequence: TGTGCCAGCAGACCCCCCGGAGGGAATTCACCCCTCCACTTT. Translating it yields CASRPPGGNSPLHF.

A few counts support this clone. The J gene is TRBJ2-7, the V gene TRBV5-5; weak D call: TRBD1 (6 bases). This CDR3 is built from 14 residues. Germline V lookup: CDR1 SGHKS, CDR2 YYEKEE (reference sequence). V lost 2 bases and J lost 5, with 14 bases in between. CDR3 nucleotide sequence: TGTGCCAGCAGCTTTTCAGGGGCGCAAGACGAGCAGTACGTC. Translation: CASSFSGAQDEQYV.

This rearrangement joins TRBV7-9 to TRBJ2-3; unclear D gene. With 10 bases removed from V and 2 bases from J, the gap between germline ends came to 16 bases. Germline CDR1 reads SEHNR; CDR2 reads FQNEAQ (reference sequence). The CDR3 loop spans 14 amino acids. For the CDR3, the DNA is TGTGCCACCAGTCAGACTCAAATCACAGATACGCAGTATTTT. This encodes CATSQTQITDTQYF.

The chain recombines TRBV19 with TRBJ2-2, with a possible D match to TRBD1 (6 bases). Trimming removed 5 bases from V and 1 base from J, with 11 bases in between. The germline V gene has CDR1 LNHDA and CDR2 SQIVND (reference sequence). The CDR3 covers 15 residues. In DNA, the CDR3 is TGTGCCAGTAGTCCAGGGGTGGGGAACACCGGGGAGCTGTTTTTT. Amino acids: CASSPGVGNTGELFF.

J is TRBJ1-5 and V is TRBV15; unclear D gene. Germline CDR1 LNHNV, CDR2 YYDKDF (reference sequence). CDR3 length equals 15 residues. Trimming took 1 base from V and 6 from J, leaving 13 bases between them. The CDR3 coding sequence is TGTGCCACCAGCAGAGGGGCCCAAGGAGGTCAGCCCCAGCATTTT. Amino acid sequence: CATSRGAQGGQPQHF.

The J gene is TRBJ2-2, the V gene TRBV4-2; D gene unclear. From germline, CDR1 is LGHNA and CDR2 YNFKEQ. CDR3 length equals 15 residues. Trimming took 1 base from V and 3 from J, leaving 9 bases between them. The CDR3 DNA follows: TGTGCCAGCAGCCAAGCTCGGTCGGACACCGGGGAGCTGTTTTTT. Protein sequence: CASSQARSDTGELFF.

The chain links TRBV6-1 to TRBJ1-5; TRBD1 aligns across 10 bases. Germline lookup yields CDR1 MNHNS and CDR2 SASEGT. The CDR3 consists of 15 residues. Germline trimming cut 7 bases from V and 4 bases from J; bases unmatched to any gene: 7. This chain's CDR3 is CASIMTGGANQPQHF. CDR3 coding DNA: TGTGCCAGCATTATGACAGGGGGCGCAAATCAGCCCCAGCATTTT.

This sequence joins TRBV19 and TRBJ2-7; possibly TRBD1 for D (5 bases). Between the trimmed V and J ends, which lost 3 bases and 2 bases, there was a span of 14 bases. CDR1 LNHDA and CDR2 SQIVND come from the germline V gene (reference sequence). The CDR3 totals 15 residues. The CDR3, as DNA: TGTGCCAGTAGTATCGGGTCCGCGGACACCTACGAGCAGTACTTC. Translated: CASSIGSADTYEQYF.

This clone was observed a handful of times. The rearrangement uses TRBV2 and TRBJ1-4; possibly TRBD1 for D (6 bases). V gave up 1 base and J gave up 8 bases, with 11 bases separating them. CDR1 is SNHLY and CDR2 is FYNNEI in the germline V gene. The length of the CDR3 is 14 residues. The DNA of the CDR3 is TGTGCCAGCAGTGAAGACAGGGTCTCGGAAAAACTGTTTTTT. Encoded protein: CASSEDRVSEKLFF.

The V and J genes are TRBV19 and TRBJ2-3; 12 nucleotides agree with TRBD2. CDR1 LNHDA and CDR2 SQIVND come from the germline V gene (reference sequence). The CDR3 consists of 18 residues. With 3 bases clipped from V and 3 bases from J, the junction kept 10 bases outside the gene matches. The CDR3 spells CASSMDLAGGPRTDTQYF. The CDR3 DNA sequence: TGTGCCAGTAGTATGGATCTAGCGGGGGGGCCGAGGACAGATACGCAGTATTTT.

CDR3 region: CSVGGGMLAAEQYF. The CDR3 coding sequence is TGCAGCGTTGGCGGGGGGATGCTAGCGGCGGAGCAGTACTTC. The chain links TRBV29-1 to TRBJ2-7; 8 nucleotides line up with TRBD2. The CDR3 sequence is 14 residues long. Germline values: CDR1 SQVTM, CDR2 ANQGSEA. The ends lost 4 bases at V and 7 bases at J; junction bases unmatched: 12.

The chain couples TRBV28 to TRBJ1-2, with a possible D match to TRBD1 (6 bases). V was clipped by 7 bases and J by 7 bases, with 16 bases between them. Germline V gives CDR1 MDHEN, CDR2 SYDVKM. The CDR3 spans 13 residues. For the CDR3, the DNA is TGTGCCAGCATCGAACAGGGTTCTCGTGGCTACACCTTC. Protein sequence: CASIEQGSRGYTF.

The chain links TRBV5-1 to TRBJ2-7; TRBD2 matches 16 bases. Germline V gene data show CDR1 as SGHRS and CDR2 as YFSETQ. The CDR3 has 16 amino acids. V dropped 2 bases and J dropped 5; count of bases not matched to a gene: 4. For the CDR3, the DNA is TGCGCCAGCAGCTTCGGGACTAGCGGGGGGGCGGACGAGCAGTACGTC. It encodes CASSFGTSGGADEQYV.

In its sample, this clone was seen a few times. The chain joins TRBV5-1 to TRBJ2-1; 8 bases align to TRBD1. V lost 5 bases to trimming and J lost 7 bases; unmatched junction nucleotides: 5. From germline, CDR1 is SGHRS and CDR2 YFSETQ. The CDR3 length is 13 residues. The CDR3 nucleotides read TGCGCCAGCAGGGGGCAGGGGGCTAATGAGCAGTTCTTC. Protein: CASRGQGANEQFF.